The T cell receptor beta chain under discussion was sequenced for a study of cytomegalovirus exposure and HLA in healthy donors. The germline gives CDR1 SGHRS, CDR2 YFSETQ. J gave up 5 bases and V 2 bases, and 1 base lay outside the gene matches. This CDR3 region has 13 residues. Researchers ran the PCR with 60 Vbeta and 13 Jbeta primers. The protocol was immunoSEQ multiplex PCR, while the TCRdb copy is restricted to in-frame clones and leaves out a portion. The profile shows some 150,000 clones, roughly 87% of them singletons. The material sequenced was PBMCs. J is TRBJ2-1 and V is TRBV5-1, with 7 bases fitting TRBD1. The TCR comes from a man aged 30 to 39 in good health and CMV-seropositive. CDR3 residues: CASSLTGDNEQFF. As DNA, the CDR3 is TGCGCCAGCAGCTTAACAGGGGACAATGAGCAGTTCTTC.